This T cell receptor (beta chain) was sequenced during a study of siplizumab effects on memory and regulatory T cells. Study-level results: A minor share of alloreactive clones matched unstimulated subsets. No functional test confirmed suppression by proliferating siplizumab-culture Tregs. Siplizumab produced a significant reduction in alloreactive sequences that were traceable to unstimulated CD4+ memory cells.

As regards this clone: Antigen unknown.

The CDR3 sequence is 13 residues long. V was trimmed by 3 bases and J by 1 base, leaving 6 bases between them. CDR1 and CDR2 (germline): MRHNA, SNTAGT. TCRdb keeps only in-frame clones here, not all; method: immunoSEQ multiplex PCR. The sample yields 100,000 or so clones, 90% to 95% seen once. The sequence was collected from a human donor in good health. V and J are TRBV6-4 and TRBJ1-1; possibly TRBD1 for D (5 bases). The specimen sequenced was CD4+ T cells sorted from blood. This CDR3 is CASSEQANTEAFF. The CDR3 DNA reads TGTGCCAGCAGTGAACAGGCGAACACTGAAGCTTTCTTT.